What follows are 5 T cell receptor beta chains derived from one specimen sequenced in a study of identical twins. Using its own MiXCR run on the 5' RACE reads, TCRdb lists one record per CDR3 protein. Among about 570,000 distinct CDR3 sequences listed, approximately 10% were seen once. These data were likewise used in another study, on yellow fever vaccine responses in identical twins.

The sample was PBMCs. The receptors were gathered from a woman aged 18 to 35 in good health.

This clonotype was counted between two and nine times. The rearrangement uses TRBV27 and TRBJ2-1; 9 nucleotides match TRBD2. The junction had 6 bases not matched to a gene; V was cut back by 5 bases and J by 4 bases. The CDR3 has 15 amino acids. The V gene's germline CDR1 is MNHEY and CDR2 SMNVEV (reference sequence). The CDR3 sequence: CASSISGSRYNEQFF. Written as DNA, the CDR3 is TGTGCCAGCAGTATTAGCGGGAGTCGTTACAATGAGCAGTTCTTC.

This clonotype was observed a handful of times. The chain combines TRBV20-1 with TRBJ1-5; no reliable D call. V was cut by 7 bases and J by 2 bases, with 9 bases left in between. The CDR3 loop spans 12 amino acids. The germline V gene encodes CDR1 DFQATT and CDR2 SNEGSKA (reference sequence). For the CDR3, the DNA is TGCAGTGGGGGTAGGGGCAATCAGCCCCAGCATTTT. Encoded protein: CSGGRGNQPQHF.

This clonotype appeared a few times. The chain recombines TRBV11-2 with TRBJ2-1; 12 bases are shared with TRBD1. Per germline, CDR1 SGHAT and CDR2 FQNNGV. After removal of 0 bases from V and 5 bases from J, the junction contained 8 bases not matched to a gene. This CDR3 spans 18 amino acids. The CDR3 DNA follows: TGTGCCAGCAGCTTAGATTTTCCGGGACAGGGGGCCAACAATGAGCAGTTCTTC. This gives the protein CASSLDFPGQGANNEQFF.

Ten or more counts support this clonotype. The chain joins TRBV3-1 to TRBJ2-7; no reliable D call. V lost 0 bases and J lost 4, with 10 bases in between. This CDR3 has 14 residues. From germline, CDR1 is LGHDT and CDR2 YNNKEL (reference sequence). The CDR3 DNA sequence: TGTGCCAGCAGCCAAGATAAATCGGTTTACGAGCAGTACTTC. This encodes CASSQDKSVYEQYF.

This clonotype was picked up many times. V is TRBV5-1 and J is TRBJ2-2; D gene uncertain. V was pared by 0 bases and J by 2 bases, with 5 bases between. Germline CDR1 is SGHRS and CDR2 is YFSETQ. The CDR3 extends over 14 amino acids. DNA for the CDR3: TGCGCCAGCAGCTTGGAGAGAAACACCGGGGAGCTGTTTTTT. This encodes CASSLERNTGELFF.